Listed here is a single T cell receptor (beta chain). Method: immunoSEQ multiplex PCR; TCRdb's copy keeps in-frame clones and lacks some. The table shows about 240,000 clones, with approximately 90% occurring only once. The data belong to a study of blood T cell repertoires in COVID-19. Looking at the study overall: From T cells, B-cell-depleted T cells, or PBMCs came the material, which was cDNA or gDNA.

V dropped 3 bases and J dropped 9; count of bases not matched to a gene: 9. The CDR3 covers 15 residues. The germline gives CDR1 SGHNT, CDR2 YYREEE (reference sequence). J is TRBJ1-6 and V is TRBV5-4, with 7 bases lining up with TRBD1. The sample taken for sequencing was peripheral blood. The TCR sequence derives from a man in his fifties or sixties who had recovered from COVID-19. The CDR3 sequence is CASSSQTGLGSPLHF. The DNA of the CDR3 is TGTGCCAGCAGCTCCCAGACAGGGCTAGGTTCACCCCTCCACTTT. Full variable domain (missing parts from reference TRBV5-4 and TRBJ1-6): ETGVTQSPTHLIKTRGQQVTLRCSSQSGHNTVSWYQQALGQGPQFIFQYYREEENGRGNFPPRFSGLQFPNYSSELNVNALELDDSALYLCASSSQTGLGSPLHFGNGTRLTVT.